The present entry profiles one T cell receptor (beta chain) with its context. Its target is not known. This entry is derived from a study of shared clonotypes between healthy human individuals. Across the study: There were three CD4 naive, three CD4 memory, two CD8 naive and one CD8 memory plates per donor.

General observations from the study: Naive CD4 clonotypes overlapped across a few donors at about 5%. A limitation of the genetic and exposure-history diversity represented arose from few donors. In contrast to clonotypes shared by all four donors, non-shared clonotypes had lower generation probabilities.

CD45RO-negative, CCR7-selected cells formed the naive CD8 fraction, which excluded terminally differentiated effector memory CD45RA+ cells. V was pared by 5 bases and J by 6 bases, with 11 bases between. From germline, CDR1 is MNHEY and CDR2 SMNVEV (reference sequence). This CDR3 has 13 residues. Repertoires were generated with immunoSEQ multiplex PCR, while TCRdb's copy carries only in-frame clones and drops some. The sample lists fewer than 850,000 clones, about 97% occurring once. What was sequenced was naive CD8+ T cells sorted from blood. The TCR originated in a man aged 30 to 45 in good health. The chain recombines TRBV27 with TRBJ1-5, with no clear D. This CDR3 reads CASSLQEAQPQHF. CDR3 DNA: TGTGCCAGCAGTCTGCAGGAAGCTCAGCCCCAGCATTTT.